This paragraph covers one T cell receptor (beta chain) sequence. The sample is drawn from a study of cytomegalovirus exposure and HLA in healthy donors. Use of 60 Vbeta and 13 Jbeta primers characterized the PCR. Here immunoSEQ multiplex PCR was the method, and the copy in TCRdb shows in-frame clones only, minus some. The sample yields some 90,000 clones, 60% to 80% seen once. This TCR came from a female donor in good health and CMV-seronegative. Input material: PBMCs.

The CDR3 DNA follows: TGTGCCAGCAGTTACCGCTACAGGGGGGGAGAAGGGACCCAGTACTTC. Encoded protein: CASSYRYRGGEGTQYF. The chain has TRBV6-5 and TRBJ2-5; a weak D match, TRBD1 (8 bases). The CDR3 totals 16 residues. V gave up 2 bases and J gave up 7 bases, with 20 bases separating them. The germline CDR1 and CDR2 sequences are MNHEY and SVGAGI.